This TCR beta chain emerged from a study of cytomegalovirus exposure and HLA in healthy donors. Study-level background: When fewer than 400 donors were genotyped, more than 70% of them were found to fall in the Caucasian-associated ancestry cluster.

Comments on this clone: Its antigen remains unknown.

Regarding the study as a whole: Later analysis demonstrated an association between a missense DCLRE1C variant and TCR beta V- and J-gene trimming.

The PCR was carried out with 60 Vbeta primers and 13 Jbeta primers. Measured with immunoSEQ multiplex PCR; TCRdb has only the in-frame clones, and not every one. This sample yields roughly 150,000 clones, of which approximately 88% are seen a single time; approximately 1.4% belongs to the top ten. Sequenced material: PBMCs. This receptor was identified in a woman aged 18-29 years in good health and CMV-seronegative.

For the CDR3, the DNA is TGTGCCAGCTTCCCCAACGCTTACGAGCAGTACTTC. Translating it yields CASFPNAYEQYF. V gene TRBV6-1 combines with J gene TRBJ2-5, with D unclear. The J call is doubtful: the DNA matches TRBJ2-7 better. CDR1 MNHNS and CDR2 SASEGT come from the germline V gene. CDR3 length: 12 residues.